This TCR beta chain was recovered during a study of cytomegalovirus exposure and HLA in healthy donors. Study results and limitations: As was reported, the HLA-A and HLA-B alleles of most subjects were accurately predicted from TCR beta sequences. Earlier analysis looked at TCR beta V segments, and most were productive about 87% or about 30% of the time.

The CDR3 has 16 amino acids. V dropped 3 bases and J dropped 4 bases, with 15 bases sitting between them. The germline V gene encodes CDR1 MDHEN and CDR2 SYDVKM. In regard to this clone: Its antigen is as yet unknown.

Primers: 60 Vbeta forward and 13 Jbeta reverse. The protocol was immunoSEQ multiplex PCR, while the TCRdb copy is restricted to in-frame clones and leaves out a portion. The data contain some 76,000 clones, approximately 70% of them singletons. The source is a man between 60 and 75 years old in good health and CMV-seropositive. V is TRBV28 and J is TRBJ2-2; D is perhaps TRBD2 (6 bases). Sample: PBMCs. CDR3 sequence: CASSLPLGRGTGELFF. The CDR3 nucleotides read TGTGCCAGCAGTTTGCCCCTCGGGAGAGGCACCGGGGAGCTGTTTTTT.